Below, 27 T cell receptor beta chains from the same sample are listed, as sequenced in a study of cytomegalovirus exposure and HLA in healthy donors. Only in-frame clones appear in the TCRdb table, and some are missing; sequencing was by immunoSEQ multiplex PCR. The table has some 150,000 clones, roughly 90% seen once. The sequenced sample was PBMCs. These receptors were collected from a man aged 18 to 29 in good health and CMV-seropositive.

The chain employs TRBV14 and TRBJ2-3; the D gene is possibly TRBD1 (7 bases). The CDR3 is 14 amino acids. CDR1 and CDR2 (germline): SGHDN, FVKESK. V was cut by 4 bases and J by 6 bases, with 14 bases left in between. CDR3 bases: TGTGCCAGCAGCCGACAGGGACTTGGGGATACGCAGTATTTT. It specifies CASSRQGLGDTQYF. Using reference TRBV14 and TRBJ2-3 for the parts outside the CDR3, the full variable domain is EAGVTQFPSHSVIEKGQTVTLRCDPISGHDNLYWYRRVMGKEIKFLLHFVKESKQDESGMPNNRFLAERTGGTYSTLKVQPAELEDSGVYFCASSRQGLGDTQYFGPGTRLTVL.

This clone was counted only a few times. CDR3 nucleotide sequence: TGCAGCGTTGAAGATCGGTACGAGCAGTACTTC. Residues: CSVEDRYEQYF. The gene calls are TRBV29-1 and TRBJ2-7; no clear D gene. V lost 0 bases and J 4 bases, leaving 4 bases between the germline ends. CDR3 length: 11 amino acids. In germline, CDR1 is SQVTM, CDR2 ANQGSEA.

In the case of this clone: Distinct nucleotide sequences in the sample also encode this CDR3. The chain has TRBV7-2 and TRBJ1-1; 7 bases map to TRBD1. V lost 4 bases and J lost 0; bases outside the gene matches: 2. Germline-derived CDR1 and CDR2 are SGHTA and FQGNSA. The CDR3 totals 14 residues. The CDR3: CASSSGQLNTEAFF. The CDR3, as DNA: TGTGCCAGCAGCTCGGGACAGTTGAACACTGAAGCTTTCTTT.

This chain joins TRBV9 and TRBJ2-7, with TRBD1 matching 9 bases. Trimming removed 4 bases from V and 2 bases from J; junction bases left unmatched: 7. The CDR3 is made up of 15 amino acids. Germline V gives CDR1 SGDLS, CDR2 YYNGEE. The CDR3 reads CASSTSGTGTYEQYF. DNA for the CDR3: TGTGCCAGCAGCACCTCCGGGACAGGGACCTACGAGCAGTACTTC.

The chain couples TRBV5-6 to TRBJ2-5, with 13 bases fitting TRBD2. The CDR3 runs 19 residues. The germline gives CDR1 SGHDT, CDR2 YYEEEE. Losses at the gene ends were 4 bases for V and 0 bases for J; bases not matched to a gene: 12. The CDR3 here is CASSPDRTSGGLYQETQYF. The CDR3 DNA follows: TGTGCCAGCAGCCCGGACAGGACTAGCGGGGGCCTGTACCAAGAGACCCAGTACTTC.

J is TRBJ2-1 and V is TRBV9; 13 bases fit TRBD2. The CDR3 loop spans 17 amino acids. Trimming at V came to 3 bases and at J to 0 bases, leaving 3 bases not matched to a gene. Germline V lookup: CDR1 SGDLS, CDR2 YYNGEE. In DNA, the CDR3 is TGTGCCAGCAGCGGACTAGCGGGGGGAAGCTCCTACAATGAGCAGTTCTTC. Encoded protein: CASSGLAGGSSYNEQFF.

This clone was seen just once. The CDR3 protein is CASGTGGVSSFSSYNEQFF. CDR3 sequence (DNA): TGCGCCAGCGGAACAGGGGGCGTCTCATCATTCAGCTCCTACAATGAGCAGTTCTTC. The chain couples TRBV5-1 to TRBJ2-1; 9 bases match TRBD1. The V gene's germline CDR1 is SGHRS and CDR2 YFSETQ. This CDR3 is built from 19 residues. Trimming cost V 7 bases and J 0 bases; bases outside gene matches: 17.

The chain carries TRBV12-5 and TRBJ2-5, with a weak D call TRBD2 (6 bases). Germline V gene lookup returns CDR1 LGHNT and CDR2 FRNRAP. The CDR3 runs 14 residues. Trimming left V 7 bases short and J 1 base short, with 13 bases between. The CDR3 spells CASAPRESQETQYF. In DNA form, the CDR3 reads TGTGCTAGTGCTCCCCGGGAGAGCCAAGAGACCCAGTACTTC.

The chain uses TRBV9 and TRBJ1-1; a possible D gene is TRBD1 (5 bases). Germline CDR1 and CDR2: SGDLS and YYNGEE. The CDR3 length is 13 residues. Trimming cost V 0 bases and J 4 bases, with 7 bases left between them. This chain's CDR3 is CASSVVGATEAFF. The CDR3 DNA reads TGTGCCAGCAGCGTAGTTGGGGCCACTGAAGCTTTCTTT.

The genes are TRBV4-1 and TRBJ2-1; D unclear. Germline loops: CDR1 MGHRA, CDR2 YSYEKL. The CDR3 spans 13 residues. V was trimmed by 0 bases and J by 5 bases, leaving 5 bases between them. The CDR3 loop is CASSQESDNEQFF. The CDR3 DNA follows: TGCGCCAGCAGCCAAGAGTCGGACAATGAGCAGTTCTTC.

The chain links TRBV7-6 to TRBJ1-1, with 7 bases identical to TRBD1. CDR1 SGHVS and CDR2 FNYEAQ come from the germline V gene. The CDR3 consists of 17 residues. Unmatched junction bases numbered 8, after V lost 0 bases and J lost 1 base. CDR3 nucleotide sequence: TGTGCCAGCAGCTTAGCTCTAAGACAGGGCACGAACACTGAAGCTTTCTTT. Its translation is CASSLALRQGTNTEAFF.

The chain uses TRBV27 and TRBJ2-5, with TRBD2 identical over 9 bases. The germline CDR1 and CDR2 sequences are MNHEY and SMNVEV (reference sequence). J was trimmed by 5 bases and V by 0 bases; bases with no gene match: 4. The CDR3 covers 15 residues. The CDR3 region is CASSLSTSGVETQYF. The CDR3 DNA sequence: TGTGCCAGCAGTTTATCGACTAGCGGTGTGGAGACCCAGTACTTC.

This chain uses TRBV19 with TRBJ2-7; weak D call: TRBD1 (6 bases). CDR1 and CDR2 (germline): LNHDA, SQIVND (reference sequence). V lost 4 bases and J lost 6, with 22 bases in between. The CDR3 covers 16 residues. The CDR3 reads CASSTWDKGAQVEQYF. The DNA of the CDR3 is TGTGCCAGTAGTACCTGGGACAAGGGAGCTCAGGTCGAGCAGTACTTC.

J is TRBJ1-3 and V is TRBV7-2, with D possibly TRBD1 on 5 matching bases. The CDR3 length is 15 residues. The germline CDR1 and CDR2 sequences are SGHTA and FQGNSA. The V and J ends lost 2 bases and 2 bases respectively, with 10 bases between them. As DNA, the CDR3 is TGTGCCAGCAGCTTACAGGGCGGCCCTGGAAACACCATATATTTT. Residues: CASSLQGGPGNTIYF.

In its sample, this clone was seen a few times. The CDR3 sequence is CALRVGLGKNEQFF. DNA for the CDR3: TGTGCCTTACGGGTAGGACTAGGGAAAAATGAGCAGTTCTTC. V usage is TRBV30 and J usage is TRBJ2-1, with 7 positions matching TRBD2. V lost 7 bases to trimming and J lost 7 bases; unmatched junction nucleotides: 13. Germline-derived CDR1 and CDR2 are GTSNPN and SVGIG (reference sequence). This CDR3 contains 14 residues.

This chain joins TRBV6-4 and TRBJ1-2; possibly TRBD1 for D (5 bases). Trimming pared 5 bases from V and 4 bases from J, leaving 17 bases between. Germline V gives CDR1 MRHNA, CDR2 SNTAGT. The CDR3 spans 15 residues. CDR3 DNA: TGTGCCAGCAGTCTTGACAGTAAATACTCCTATGGCTACACCTTC. Amino acid sequence: CASSLDSKYSYGYTF.

The V gene is TRBV11-2, the J gene TRBJ2-3, with D unclear. Trimming cost V 1 base and J 1 base, with 9 bases left between them. The CDR3 is made up of 15 amino acids. Germline V gene lookup returns CDR1 SGHAT and CDR2 FQNNGV. In DNA, the CDR3 is TGTGCCAGCAGCTTAGCGATAGCAGGCACAGATACGCAGTATTTT. Translating gives CASSLAIAGTDTQYF.

The CDR3 is CASRAWGTGGSDTQYF. The CDR3 DNA reads as TGTGCCAGCAGGGCTTGGGGGACAGGGGGTTCGGATACGCAGTATTTT. J is TRBJ2-3 and V is TRBV13, with TRBD1 identical over 11 bases. The CDR3 length is 16 residues. The junction had 11 bases not matched to a gene; V was cut back by 6 bases and J by 6 bases. The germline V gene encodes CDR1 PRHDT and CDR2 FYEKMQ (reference sequence). Full variable domain (outside the CDR3, taken from reference TRBV13 and TRBJ2-3): AAGVIQSPRHLIKEKRETATLKCYPIPRHDTVYWYQQGPGQDPQFLISFYEKMQSDKGSIPDRFSAQQFSDYHSELNMSSLELGDSALYFCASRAWGTGGSDTQYFGPGTRLTVL.

CDR3 in DNA: TGTGCCAGCAGTTCCGAGGGCTCTGGGGCCAACGTCCTGACTTTC. Amino acids: CASSSEGSGANVLTF. The rearrangement uses TRBV6-5 and TRBJ2-6; TRBD2 might be the D (5 bases). Germline loops: CDR1 MNHEY, CDR2 SVGAGI. Between the trimmed V and J ends, which lost 4 bases and 0 bases, there was a span of 7 bases. The CDR3 runs 15 residues.

This chain uses TRBV7-9 with TRBJ2-5; D perhaps matches TRBD2 (6 bases). CDR1 SEHNR and CDR2 FQNEAQ come from the germline V gene (reference sequence). Between the trimmed V and J ends, which lost 3 bases and 1 base, there was a span of 9 bases. The CDR3 covers 14 residues. CDR3 nucleotides: TGTGCCAGCAGCTTCGGGACTCCCCAAGAGACCCAGTACTTC. Translated, it gives CASSFGTPQETQYF.

The chain couples TRBV18 to TRBJ2-7; TRBD1 matches at 7 bases. Trimming cost V 5 bases and J 1 base; bases outside gene matches: 11. In germline, CDR1 is KGHSH, CDR2 LQKENI. The CDR3 length is 16 residues. CDR3 DNA sequence: TGTGCCAGCTCAGAAAGTGTGGGGACAGTTTCCTACGAGCAGTACTTC. Translated, it gives CASSESVGTVSYEQYF.

The rearrangement links TRBV7-9 to TRBJ1-2; weak D call: TRBD1 (6 bases). The CDR3 spans 15 residues. V lost 0 bases to trimming and J lost 5 bases, with 13 bases between them. Germline V CDR1 and CDR2: SEHNR, FQNEAQ (reference sequence). The CDR3 DNA sequence: TGTGCCAGCAGCTTAGCCCGGACAGATACTTATGGCTACACCTTC. It encodes CASSLARTDTYGYTF.

This chain uses TRBV4-3 with TRBJ2-2; 10 nucleotides align to TRBD2. This CDR3 has 17 residues. The germline V gene encodes CDR1 LGHNA and CDR2 YSLEER. The V gene end was trimmed by 1 base and the J gene end by 5 bases; junction bases not matched to a gene: 7. Here the CDR3 reads CASSQVSSGRGTGELFF. Written as DNA, the CDR3 is TGCGCCAGCAGCCAAGTATCGAGCGGGAGGGGGACCGGGGAGCTGTTTTTT.

The genes are TRBV25-1 and TRBJ2-5; TRBD1 matches 10 bases. V trimming: 2 bases; J trimming: 5 bases; junction bases outside the gene matches: 2. The CDR3 loop spans 14 amino acids. The germline gives CDR1 MGHDK, CDR2 SYGVNS. DNA of the CDR3: TGTGCCAGCAGTGAAGACAGGGGGCATGAGACCCAGTACTTC. It yields the protein CASSEDRGHETQYF.

The genes are TRBV4-3 and TRBJ1-2; the match to TRBD1 covers 9 bases. This CDR3 is 15 amino acids long. Germline values: CDR1 LGHNA, CDR2 YSLEER. Trimming at V came to 1 base and at J to 7 bases, leaving 7 bases not matched to a gene. The DNA of the CDR3 is TGCGCCAGCAGCCAAGCGTTCACAGGGGGCTCTGGCTACACCTTC. As protein: CASSQAFTGGSGYTF.

The chain joins TRBV7-2 to TRBJ2-1; 10 positions match TRBD2. V lost 2 bases and J lost 3; bases outside the gene matches: 4. Germline V gene data show CDR1 as SGHTA and CDR2 as FQGNSA. The CDR3 is 16 residues long. The CDR3, as DNA: TGTGCCAGCAGCTTAAGTCGGACTAGCGGCTACAATGAGCAGTTCTTC. This translates into CASSLSRTSGYNEQFF.

The chain recombines TRBV7-2 with TRBJ1-6; 7 nucleotides agree with TRBD1. After removal of 2 bases from V and 13 bases from J, the junction contained 14 bases not matched to a gene. This CDR3 has 16 residues. Germline CDR1 is SGHTA and CDR2 is FQGNSA. CDR3 bases: TGTGCCAGCAGCTTAACAGGGGCCCAACTTCCCCCGCCCCTCCACTTT. Translated, it gives CASSLTGAQLPPPLHF.